Following are 15 T cell receptor beta chains from one sample sequenced in a study of T cells in women clearing cervical HPV infection (dated by TCRdb to 2016 to 2019). The method was the immunoSEQ multiplex PCR assay. TCRdb took this table from immuneACCESS and kept in-frame rearrangements with V and J called. Such tables lack part of the clones; where checked against another copy, unresolved V genes explain under half of the gap, and the rest is unexplained. This sample's clone table shows approximately 23,000 clones. Jointly, the top ten make up 3.3% of the sample. The material sequenced was blood buffy coat. These receptors were taken from a woman between 18 and 75 years old with a cervical HPV16 infection that either progressed to CIN3+ or cleared (not recorded which).

With respect to this clone: The sequenced fragment ends 3 residues before the CDR3 boundary, so the rest is inferred from the germline J gene. The chain employs TRBV5-1 and TRBJ2-7; 9 positions agree with TRBD1. The CDR3 is 13 residues long. The V and J ends lost 4 bases and 5 bases, in that order; junction bases with no gene match: 4. Germline loops: CDR1 SGHRS, CDR2 YFSETQ. The CDR3 here is CASSGTGYNEQYF. The sequenced CDR3 bases are TGCGCCAGCAGCGGGACAGGGTACAACGAG.

Details on this clone: The observed sequence ends 3 residues before the CDR3 terminus, with the missing tail filled in from the germline J gene. V usage is TRBV20-1 and J usage is TRBJ1-5; 8 bases map to TRBD1. CDR3 length equals 17 residues. V lost 0 bases, J lost 9 bases, and 16 bases stayed unmatched. Germline V gene data show CDR1 as DFQATT and CDR2 as SNEGSKA (reference sequence). Here the CDR3 reads CSARDGRTGSLLGPQHF. CDR3 DNA, as far as it was read: TGCAGTGCTAGAGACGGACGGACAGGGAGCCTACTAGGGCCC.

CDR3 residues: CSAERGADQPQHF. The CDR3 DNA, read in part, is TGCAGTGCCGAACGGGGGGCTGATCAGCCC. The rearrangement joins TRBV20-1 to TRBJ1-5, with D perhaps matching TRBD1 (6 bases). The missing CDR3 end, 3 residues past where the read stops, is filled in from the germline J gene. CDR3 length: 13 residues. The V gene's germline CDR1 is DFQATT and CDR2 SNEGSKA (reference sequence). The germline V and J ends were trimmed by 6 bases and 5 bases, with 14 bases remaining between them.

With respect to this clone: The read finishes 3 residues shy of the CDR3 end, and the germline J gene is used to complete it. The chain joins TRBV20-1 to TRBJ2-1; 10 nucleotides line up with TRBD1. The J segment lost 3 bases and the V segment lost 2 bases, leaving 10 bases of the junction unmatched. Germline values: CDR1 DFQATT, CDR2 SNEGSKA (reference sequence). The CDR3 totals 17 residues. The CDR3 reads CSARPRDRGQFYNEQFF. CDR3 DNA, as far as it was read: TGCAGTGCTAGACCACGAGACAGGGGGCAGTTCTACAATGAG.

Concerning this clone itself: The missing CDR3 end, 3 residues past where the read stops, is filled in from the germline J gene. The chain carries TRBV6-9 and TRBJ1-1, with 8 positions matching TRBD1. There are 14 residues in the CDR3. The V gene end was trimmed by 7 bases and the J gene end by 2 bases; junction bases not matched to a gene: 6. Germline V gene data show CDR1 as MNHGY and CDR2 as SVAAGI. The CDR3 reads CASTLQGGNTEAFF. CDR3 DNA (partial): TGTGCCAGCACCTTACAGGGGGGCAACACTGAA.

As regards this clone: The CDR3 extends 3 residues past the end of the read, so its final part is completed from the germline J gene. The rearrangement joins TRBV29-1 to TRBJ1-3; D unclear. This CDR3 is 14 amino acids long. V was cut by 4 bases and J by 0 bases, with 10 bases left in between. Germline V gene sequence: CDR1 SQVTM, CDR2 ANQGSEA. CDR3 bases read: TGCAGCGTTGGAGGGTACAACTCTGGAAACACC. Translated, it gives CSVGGYNSGNT. The CDR3 in its entirety is CSVGGYNSGNTIYF.

A remark on this clone: The read terminates 3 residues ahead of where the CDR3 ends, so the germline J gene completes it. The chain links TRBV20-1 to TRBJ2-1, with D unclear. V lost 6 bases, J lost 3 bases, and 9 bases lay in between. Germline V gene lookup returns CDR1 DFQATT and CDR2 SNEGSKA (reference sequence). This CDR3 is built from 12 residues. The sequenced CDR3 bases are TGCAGTGCATCGAGGTTCTACAATGAG. Protein sequence: CSASRFYNE. The entire CDR3 reads CSASRFYNEQFF.

Comments on this clone: The missing CDR3 end, 3 residues past where the read stops, is filled in from the germline J gene. V is TRBV20-1 and J is TRBJ1-1, with a possible D match to TRBD1 (6 bases). CDR3 length equals 13 residues. CDR1 and CDR2 from the germline V gene are DFQATT and SNEGSKA (reference sequence). Deletions cut 6 bases from V and 2 bases from J, with 13 bases between. The CDR3 bases that were read are TGCAGTGCCGCACGACAGGACAACACTGAA. Translation gives CSAARQDNTE. The CDR3, in full, reads CSAARQDNTEAFF.

Note on this clone: The read terminates 3 residues before the CDR3 end, so the remaining end is supplied by the germline J gene. V usage is TRBV6-1 and J usage is TRBJ1-5, with 8 positions matching TRBD1. The germline gives CDR1 MNHNS, CDR2 SASEGT. This CDR3 contains 13 residues. J was trimmed by 6 bases and V by 4 bases; bases with no gene match: 2. This CDR3 reads CASSVRGPQPQHF. CDR3 DNA, as far as it was read: TGTGCCAGCAGTGTCAGGGGGCCTCAGCCC.

Notes on this clone: The observed sequence ends 3 residues before the CDR3 terminus, with the missing tail filled in from the germline J gene. V gene TRBV2 combines with J gene TRBJ2-5, with TRBD2 as a possible D gene (7 bases). CDR1 is SNHLY, CDR2 FYNNEI, per germline. The CDR3 covers 17 residues. Deletions cut 8 bases from V and 2 bases from J, with 24 bases between. The covered CDR3 bases are TGTGCCAGCGGGGGCGATGCTAGCGGAAAAAGTCAAGAGACC. Its protein is CASGGDASGKSQET. The whole CDR3 protein is CASGGDASGKSQETQYF.

Worth noting for this clone: The CDR3 end lies 3 residues beyond the end of the read and is filled in from the germline J gene. V gene TRBV28 combines with J gene TRBJ1-5; D uncertain. V gave up 10 bases and J gave up 9 bases, with 10 bases separating them. The CDR3 loop spans 10 amino acids. The germline gives CDR1 MDHEN, CDR2 SYDVKM. The CDR3: CATARGPQHF. The sequenced CDR3 bases are TGTGCCACCGCGCGGGGGCCC.

As regards this clone: The read terminates 3 residues before the CDR3 end, so the remaining end is supplied by the germline J gene. This sequence joins TRBV6-1 and TRBJ1-3; a possible D gene is TRBD1 (6 bases). This CDR3 has 15 residues. Trimming removed 2 bases from V and 0 bases from J, with 8 bases in between. Per germline, CDR1 MNHNS and CDR2 SASEGT. CDR3 protein: CASSERTVSGNTIYF. The sequenced CDR3 bases are TGTGCCAGCAGTGAACGGACAGTCTCTGGAAACACC.

Comments on this clone: The read ends 3 residues early relative to the CDR3; the germline J gene fills the gap. The chain recombines TRBV10-1 with TRBJ2-1, with D maybe TRBD1 (5 bases). This CDR3 contains 14 residues. V lost 3 bases and J 3 bases, leaving 9 bases between the germline ends. CDR1 and CDR2 from the germline V gene are WNHNN and SYGVQD (reference sequence). The CDR3 DNA, read in part, is TGCGCCAGCAGTGACAGGGTTGGCTACAATGAG. It specifies CASSDRVGYNE. In full, the CDR3 is CASSDRVGYNEQFF.

About this clone: Read data end 3 residues before the CDR3 end; the end is taken from the germline J gene. The chain carries TRBV19 and TRBJ1-1; no clear D. The CDR3 length is 11 residues. Germline loops: CDR1 LNHDA, CDR2 SQIVND (reference sequence). Deletions cut 7 bases from V and 4 bases from J, with 7 bases between. Incomplete CDR3 DNA: TGTGCCAGTACCCGGGTCACTGAA. Its translation: CASTRVTE. Given in full, the CDR3 is CASTRVTEAFF.

Comment on this clone: The CDR3 goes on 3 residues after the read ends, and that part is filled in from the germline J gene. The chain links TRBV7-2 to TRBJ2-3; 12 bases fit TRBD2. CDR3 length equals 15 residues. V was clipped by 1 base and J by 6 bases; unmatched bases: 2. Germline lookup yields CDR1 SGHTA and CDR2 FQGNSA. Incomplete CDR3 DNA: TGTGCCAGCAGCTTAGTACTAGCGGGAGGTGATACG. It translates to CASSLVLAGGDT. The CDR3 reads in full as CASSLVLAGGDTQYF.